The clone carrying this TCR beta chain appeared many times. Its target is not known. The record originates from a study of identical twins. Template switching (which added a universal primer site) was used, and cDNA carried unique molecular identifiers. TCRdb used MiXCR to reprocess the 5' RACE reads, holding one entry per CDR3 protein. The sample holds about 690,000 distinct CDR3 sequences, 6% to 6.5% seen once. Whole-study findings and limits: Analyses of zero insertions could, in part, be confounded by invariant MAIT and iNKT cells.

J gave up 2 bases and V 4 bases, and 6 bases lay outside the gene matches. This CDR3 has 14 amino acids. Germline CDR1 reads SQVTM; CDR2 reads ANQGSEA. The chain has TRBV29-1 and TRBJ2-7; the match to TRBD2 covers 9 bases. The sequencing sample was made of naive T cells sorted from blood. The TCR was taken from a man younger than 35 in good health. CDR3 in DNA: TGCAGCGTTGGCTTAGCGGGAGATACCTACGAGCAGTACTTC. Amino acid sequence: CSVGLAGDTYEQYF.